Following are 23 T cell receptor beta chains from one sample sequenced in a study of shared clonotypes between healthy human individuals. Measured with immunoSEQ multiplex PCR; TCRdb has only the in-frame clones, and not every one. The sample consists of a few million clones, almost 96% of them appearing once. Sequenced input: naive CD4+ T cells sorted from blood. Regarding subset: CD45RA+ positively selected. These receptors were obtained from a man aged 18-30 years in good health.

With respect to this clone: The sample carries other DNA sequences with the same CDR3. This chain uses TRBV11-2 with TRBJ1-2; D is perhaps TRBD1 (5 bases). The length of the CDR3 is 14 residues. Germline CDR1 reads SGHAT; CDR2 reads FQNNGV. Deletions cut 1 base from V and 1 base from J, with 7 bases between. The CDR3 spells CASSLGGGNYGYTF. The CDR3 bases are TGTGCCAGCAGCTTAGGTGGGGGTAACTATGGCTACACCTTC.

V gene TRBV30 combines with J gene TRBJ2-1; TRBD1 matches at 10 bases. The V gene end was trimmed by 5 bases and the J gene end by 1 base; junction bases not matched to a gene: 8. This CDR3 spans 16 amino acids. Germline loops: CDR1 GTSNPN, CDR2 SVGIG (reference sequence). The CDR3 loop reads CAWVQTGQGSYNEQFF. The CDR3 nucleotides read TGTGCCTGGGTACAGACGGGACAGGGGTCCTACAATGAGCAGTTCTTC.

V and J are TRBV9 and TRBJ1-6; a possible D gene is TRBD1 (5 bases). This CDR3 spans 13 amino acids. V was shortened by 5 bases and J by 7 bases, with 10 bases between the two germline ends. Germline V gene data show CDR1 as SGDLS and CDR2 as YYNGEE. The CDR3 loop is CASSQGWNSPLHF. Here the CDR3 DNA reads TGTGCCAGCAGTCAGGGCTGGAATTCACCCCTCCACTTT.

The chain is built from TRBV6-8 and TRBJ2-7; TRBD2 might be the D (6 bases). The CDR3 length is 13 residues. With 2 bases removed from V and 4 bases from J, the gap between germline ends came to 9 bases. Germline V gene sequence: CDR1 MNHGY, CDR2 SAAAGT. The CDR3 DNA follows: TGTGCCAGCAGTTACGGGGCGGGATACGAGCAGTACTTC. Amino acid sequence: CASSYGAGYEQYF.

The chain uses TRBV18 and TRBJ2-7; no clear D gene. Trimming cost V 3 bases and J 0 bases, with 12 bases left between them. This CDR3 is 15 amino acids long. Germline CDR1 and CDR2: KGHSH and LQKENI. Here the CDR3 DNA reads TGTGCCAGCTCACCTGGGGTTGTGGACTCCTACGAGCAGTACTTC. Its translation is CASSPGVVDSYEQYF. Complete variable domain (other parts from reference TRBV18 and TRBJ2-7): NAGVMQNPRHLVRRRGQEARLRCSPMKGHSHVYWYRQLPEEGLKFMVYLQKENIIDESGMPKERFSAEFPKEGPSILRIQQVVRGDSAAYFCASSPGVVDSYEQYFGPGTRLTVT.

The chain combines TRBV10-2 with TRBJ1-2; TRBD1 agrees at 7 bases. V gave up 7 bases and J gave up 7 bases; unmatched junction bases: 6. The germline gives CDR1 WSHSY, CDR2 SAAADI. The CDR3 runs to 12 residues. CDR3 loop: CASTADRVGYTF. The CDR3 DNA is TGCGCCAGCACTGCAGACAGGGTTGGCTACACCTTC.

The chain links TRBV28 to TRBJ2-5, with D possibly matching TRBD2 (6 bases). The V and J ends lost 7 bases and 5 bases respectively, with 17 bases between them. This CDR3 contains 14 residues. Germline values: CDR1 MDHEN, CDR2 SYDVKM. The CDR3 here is CASTTRSSVETQYF. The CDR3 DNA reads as TGTGCCAGCACGACCCGTTCTAGCGTGGAGACCCAGTACTTC.

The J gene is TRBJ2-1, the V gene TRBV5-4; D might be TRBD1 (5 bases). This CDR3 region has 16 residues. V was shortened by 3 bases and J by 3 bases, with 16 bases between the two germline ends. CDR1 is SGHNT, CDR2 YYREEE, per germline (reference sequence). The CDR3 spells CASSSRFKGYYNEQFF. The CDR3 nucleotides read TGTGCCAGCAGCTCCCGATTTAAGGGGTACTACAATGAGCAGTTCTTC.

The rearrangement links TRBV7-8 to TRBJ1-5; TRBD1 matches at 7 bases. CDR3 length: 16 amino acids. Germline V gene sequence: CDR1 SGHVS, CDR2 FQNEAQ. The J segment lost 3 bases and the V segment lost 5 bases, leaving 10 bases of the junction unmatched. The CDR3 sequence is CASSHSRDRSNQPQHF. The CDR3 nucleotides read TGTGCCAGCAGCCACAGCCGGGACAGATCCAATCAGCCCCAGCATTTT.

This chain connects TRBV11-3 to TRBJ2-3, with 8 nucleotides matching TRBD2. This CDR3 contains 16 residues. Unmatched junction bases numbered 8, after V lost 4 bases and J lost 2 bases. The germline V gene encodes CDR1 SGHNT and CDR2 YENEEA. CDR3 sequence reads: CASSSGTRENTDTQYF. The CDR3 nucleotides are TGTGCCAGCAGCTCAGGGACTAGGGAAAACACAGATACGCAGTATTTT.

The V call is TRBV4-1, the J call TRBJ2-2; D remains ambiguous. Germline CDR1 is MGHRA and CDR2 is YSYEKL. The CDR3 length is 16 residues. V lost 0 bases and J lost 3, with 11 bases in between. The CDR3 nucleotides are TGCGCCAGCAGCCAAGAGGTTTCTGGGGACACCGGGGAGCTGTTTTTT. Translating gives CASSQEVSGDTGELFF.

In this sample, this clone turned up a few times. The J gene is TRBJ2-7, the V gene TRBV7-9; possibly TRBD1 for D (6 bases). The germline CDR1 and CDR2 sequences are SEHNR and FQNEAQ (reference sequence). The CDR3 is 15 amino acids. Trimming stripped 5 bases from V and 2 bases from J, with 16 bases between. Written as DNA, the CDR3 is TGTGCCAGCAGCCGGGCTGGGGGACATACCTACGAGCAGTACTTC. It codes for CASSRAGGHTYEQYF.

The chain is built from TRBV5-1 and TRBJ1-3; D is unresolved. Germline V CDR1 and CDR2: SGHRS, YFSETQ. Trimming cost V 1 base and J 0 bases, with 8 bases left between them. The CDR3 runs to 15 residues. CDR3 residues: CASSLMGSSGNTIYF. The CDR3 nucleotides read TGCGCCAGCAGCTTGATGGGATCCTCTGGAAACACCATATATTTT.

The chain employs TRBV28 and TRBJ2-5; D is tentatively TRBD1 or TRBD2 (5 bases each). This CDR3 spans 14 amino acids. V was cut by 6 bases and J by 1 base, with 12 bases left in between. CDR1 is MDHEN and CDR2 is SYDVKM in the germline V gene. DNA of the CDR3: TGTGCCAGCAGGACGGGGCTTCCCCAAGAGACCCAGTACTTC. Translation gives CASRTGLPQETQYF.

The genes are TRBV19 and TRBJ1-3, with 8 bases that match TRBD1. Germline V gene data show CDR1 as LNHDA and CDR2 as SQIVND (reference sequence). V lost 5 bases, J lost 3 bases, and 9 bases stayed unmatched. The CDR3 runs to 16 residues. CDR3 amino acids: CASSRIDRGNGNTIYF. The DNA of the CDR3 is TGTGCCAGTAGTCGGATTGACAGGGGAAATGGAAACACCATATATTTT.

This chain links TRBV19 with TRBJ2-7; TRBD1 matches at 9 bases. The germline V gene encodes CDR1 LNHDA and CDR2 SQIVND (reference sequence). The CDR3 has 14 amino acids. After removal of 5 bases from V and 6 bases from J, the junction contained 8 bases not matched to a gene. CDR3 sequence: CASSGGTGPGEQYF. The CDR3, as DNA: TGTGCCAGTAGTGGAGGGACAGGGCCCGGCGAGCAGTACTTC.

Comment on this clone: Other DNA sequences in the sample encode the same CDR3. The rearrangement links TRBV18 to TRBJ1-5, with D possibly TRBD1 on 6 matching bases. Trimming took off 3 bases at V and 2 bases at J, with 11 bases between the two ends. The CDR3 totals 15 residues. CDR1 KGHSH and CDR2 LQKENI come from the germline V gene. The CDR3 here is CASSPSQGGNQPQHF. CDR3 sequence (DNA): TGTGCCAGCTCACCGTCACAGGGTGGCAATCAGCCCCAGCATTTT.

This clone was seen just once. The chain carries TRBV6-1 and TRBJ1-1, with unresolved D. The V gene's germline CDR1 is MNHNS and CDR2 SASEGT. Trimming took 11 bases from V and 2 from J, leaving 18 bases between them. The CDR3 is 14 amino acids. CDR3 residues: CALTGRLSNTEAFF. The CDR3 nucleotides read TGTGCCCTGACCGGACGCCTCTCCAACACTGAAGCTTTCTTT.

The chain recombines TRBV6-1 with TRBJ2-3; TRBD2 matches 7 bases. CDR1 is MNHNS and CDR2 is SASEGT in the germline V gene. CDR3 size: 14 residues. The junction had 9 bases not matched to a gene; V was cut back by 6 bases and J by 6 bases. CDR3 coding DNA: TGTGCCAGCAGCCAAGGGAGGGGTTATGATACGCAGTATTTT. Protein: CASSQGRGYDTQYF.

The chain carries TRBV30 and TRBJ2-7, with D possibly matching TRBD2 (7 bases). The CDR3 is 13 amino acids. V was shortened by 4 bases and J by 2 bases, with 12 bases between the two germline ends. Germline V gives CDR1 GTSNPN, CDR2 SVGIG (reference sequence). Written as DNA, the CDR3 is TGTGCCTGGAAGGGAGGGGGTGCCTACGAGCAGTACTTC. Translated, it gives CAWKGGGAYEQYF.

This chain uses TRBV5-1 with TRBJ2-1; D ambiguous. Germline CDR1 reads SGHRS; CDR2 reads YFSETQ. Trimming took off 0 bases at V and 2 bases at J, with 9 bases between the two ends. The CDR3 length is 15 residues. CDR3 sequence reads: CASSLAPVTYNEQFF. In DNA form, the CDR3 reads TGCGCCAGCAGCTTGGCCCCGGTCACCTACAATGAGCAGTTCTTC.

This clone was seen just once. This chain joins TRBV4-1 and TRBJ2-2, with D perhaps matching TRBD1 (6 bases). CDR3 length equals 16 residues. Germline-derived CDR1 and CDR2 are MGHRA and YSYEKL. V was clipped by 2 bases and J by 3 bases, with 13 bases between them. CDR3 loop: CASSQTPRQDTGELFF. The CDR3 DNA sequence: TGCGCCAGCAGCCAAACCCCGAGACAGGACACCGGGGAGCTGTTTTTT.

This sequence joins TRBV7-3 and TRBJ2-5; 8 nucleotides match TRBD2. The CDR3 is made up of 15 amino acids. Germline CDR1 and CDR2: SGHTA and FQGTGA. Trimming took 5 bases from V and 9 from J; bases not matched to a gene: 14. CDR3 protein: CASSPTGGGGRSQYF. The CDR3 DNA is TGTGCCAGCAGCCCGACGGGTGGCGGGGGGCGGTCCCAGTACTTC. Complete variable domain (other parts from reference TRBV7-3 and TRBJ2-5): GAGVSQTPSNKVTEKGKYVELRCDPISGHTALYWYRQSLGQGPEFLIYFQGTGAADDSGLPNDRFFAVRPEGSVSTLKIQRTERGDSAVYLCASSPTGGGGRSQYFGPGTRLLVL.